One and the same sample provided the 30 T cell receptor beta chains below, sequenced in a study of graft-versus-host responses after intestinal transplantation. No cognate antigen is known for these TCRs. Profiled with immunoSEQ multiplex PCR; TCRdb holds only in-frame clones, not every one. The sample contains tens of thousands of clones, 75% to 90% of which appear only once. This specimen was unstimulated CD4+ T cells sorted from spleen or lymph node cells, taken before intestinal transplant. These receptors all come from a human donor who received an intestinal transplant.

A single count supports this clone. The chain employs TRBV5-1 and TRBJ2-2, with D possibly matching TRBD1 (6 bases). V was cut by 0 bases and J by 2 bases, with 8 bases left in between. Germline lookup yields CDR1 SGHRS and CDR2 YFSETQ. This CDR3 is 15 amino acids long. CDR3 nucleotide sequence: TGCGCCAGCAGCTTGGGGACAGCAAACACCGGGGAGCTGTTTTTT. The encoded protein is CASSLGTANTGELFF. Full variable domain (remainder filled in from reference TRBV5-1 and TRBJ2-2): KAGVTQTPRYLIKTRGQQVTLSCSPISGHRSVSWYQQTPGQGLQFLFEYFSETQRNKGNFPGRFSGRQFSNSRSEMNVSTLELGDSALYLCASSLGTANTGELFFGEGSRLTVL.

This CDR3 is CASSPRASPLSEQYF. The CDR3 nucleotides are TGTGCCAGCAGTCCGCGGGCGTCCCCACTCTCCGAGCAGTACTTC. V and J are TRBV27 and TRBJ2-7; maybe TRBD2 (5 bases). Germline lookup yields CDR1 MNHEY and CDR2 SMNVEV (reference sequence). V lost 5 bases and J 6 bases, leaving 20 bases between the germline ends. The CDR3 is 15 residues long.

The chain links TRBV10-3 to TRBJ2-7; weak D call: TRBD2 (6 bases). The CDR3 has 14 amino acids. The V end lost 6 bases, the J end lost 0 bases, and 12 bases lay between the germline ends. Germline V gene sequence: CDR1 ENHRY, CDR2 SYGVKD. The CDR3: CAIRRDGSSYEQYF. CDR3 nucleotides: TGTGCCATCAGAAGGGACGGGAGCTCCTACGAGCAGTACTTC.

The V gene is TRBV10-3, the J gene TRBJ2-3, with 10 bases matching TRBD2. The junction had 4 bases not matched to a gene; V was cut back by 8 bases and J by 5 bases. This CDR3 is built from 13 residues. CDR1 ENHRY and CDR2 SYGVKD come from the germline V gene. Here the CDR3 DNA reads TGTGCCATCTGCAGCGGGGGGGTAGATACGCAGTATTTT. It specifies CAICSGGVDTQYF.

The V gene is TRBV7-6, the J gene TRBJ2-7, with 8 nucleotides matching TRBD1. Trimming at V came to 4 bases and at J to 4 bases, leaving 9 bases not matched to a gene. Germline V gene data show CDR1 as SGHVS and CDR2 as FNYEAQ. The CDR3 loop spans 15 amino acids. CDR3 in DNA: TGTGCCAGCAGCTGGACTGCGGACAGGGAGTACGAGCAGTACTTC. This codes for CASSWTADREYEQYF.

The chain has TRBV7-9 and TRBJ2-3; D may be TRBD1 (5 bases). In germline, CDR1 is SEHNR, CDR2 FQNEAQ (reference sequence). The CDR3 is 11 amino acids. Trimming took off 5 bases at V and 6 bases at J, with 6 bases between the two ends. Written as DNA, the CDR3 is TGTGCCAGCAGCCGACAGGATACGCAGTATTTT. Translated: CASSRQDTQYF.

V and J are TRBV7-3 and TRBJ2-1; 9 bases are a match to TRBD2. Per germline, CDR1 SGHTA and CDR2 FQGTGA. The CDR3 extends over 14 amino acids. V shed 5 bases, J shed 5 bases, and the junction held 4 bases outside the gene matches. CDR3 in DNA: TGTGCCAGCAGCGCGACTAGCGGCCACAATGAGCAGTTCTTC. It encodes CASSATSGHNEQFF.

V gene TRBV2 combines with J gene TRBJ2-3; the match to TRBD1 covers 9 bases. V shed 9 bases, J shed 7 bases, and the junction held 8 bases outside the gene matches. Germline CDR1 SNHLY, CDR2 FYNNEI. The length of the CDR3 is 13 residues. The CDR3 sequence is CARGQGLYYTQYF. The DNA of the CDR3 is TGTGCCAGAGGACAGGGGCTCTACTATACGCAGTATTTT. The entire variable domain, with the rest obtained from reference TRBV2 and TRBJ2-3, is as follows: EPEVTQTPSHQVTQMGQEVILRCVPISNHLYFYWYRQILGQKVEFLVSFYNNEISEKSEIFDDQFSVERPDGSNFTLKIRSTKLEDSAMYFCARGQGLYYTQYFGPGTRLTVL.

The V call is TRBV6-1, the J call TRBJ1-6; no definite D call. The CDR3 runs to 15 residues. The germline V gene has CDR1 MNHNS and CDR2 SASEGT. Trimming cost V 2 bases and J 11 bases, with 16 bases left between them. As DNA, the CDR3 is TGTGCCAGCAGTGAATGGGAAGTTTTGAGGGCACCCCTCCACTTT. It yields the protein CASSEWEVLRAPLHF.

The count of this clone is one. The chain is built from TRBV11-2 and TRBJ1-1; D unresolved. This CDR3 region has 12 residues. CDR1 and CDR2 from the germline V gene are SGHAT and FQNNGV. V gave up 2 bases and J gave up 1 base, with 2 bases separating them. The CDR3 nucleotides read TGTGCCAGCAGCTTACAGAACACTGAAGCTTTCTTT. Its protein product is CASSLQNTEAFF. Looking up the rest from reference TRBV11-2 and TRBJ1-1 gives the full variable domain: EAGVAQSPRYKIIEKRQSVAFWCNPISGHATLYWYQQILGQGPKLLIQFQNNGVVDDSQLPKDRFSAERLKGVDSTLKIQPAKLEDSAVYLCASSLQNTEAFFGQGTRLTVV.

The genes are TRBV27 and TRBJ2-7; D not certain. The length of the CDR3 is 15 residues. Trimming left V 0 bases short and J 0 bases short, with 9 bases between. Looked up from germline, CDR1 is MNHEY and CDR2 is SMNVEV (reference sequence). The CDR3 DNA is TGTGCCAGCAGTTTATCCTGGAGTAGCTCCTACGAGCAGTACTTC. Translating gives CASSLSWSSSYEQYF.

The chain recombines TRBV5-6 with TRBJ1-6; D gene ambiguous. V was shortened by 4 bases and J by 8 bases, with 13 bases between the two germline ends. Germline CDR1 is SGHDT and CDR2 is YYEEEE. The CDR3 spans 14 residues. The CDR3 nucleotides are TGTGCCAGCAGCCGGAGTAGTAGAGATTCACCCCTCCACTTT. Its translation: CASSRSSRDSPLHF.

This clone was seen once. This rearrangement joins TRBV15 to TRBJ1-1; D unresolved. The CDR3 runs 12 residues. From germline, CDR1 is LNHNV and CDR2 YYDKDF (reference sequence). Deletions cut 1 base from V and 10 bases from J, with 10 bases between. The CDR3 is CATSRARLGAFF. CDR3 coding DNA: TGTGCCACCAGCAGAGCCAGGCTCGGAGCTTTCTTT.

The chain has TRBV10-1 and TRBJ2-7; 8 nucleotides agree with TRBD1. The CDR3 loop spans 13 amino acids. V lost 6 bases and J lost 4; bases outside the gene matches: 5. Germline V gene lookup returns CDR1 WNHNN and CDR2 SYGVQD (reference sequence). CDR3 bases: TGCGCCAGCAGCCGGGACAGGAGGTACGAGCAGTACTTC. This codes for CASSRDRRYEQYF.

V usage is TRBV5-1 and J usage is TRBJ2-5; no definite D call. The germline V and J ends were trimmed by 4 bases and 1 base, with 11 bases remaining between them. CDR1 and CDR2 from the germline V gene are SGHRS and YFSETQ. This CDR3 is built from 14 residues. CDR3 amino acids: CASSRDSPQETQYF. The CDR3 coding sequence is TGCGCCAGCAGCAGAGATTCCCCCCAAGAGACCCAGTACTTC.

The rearrangement joins TRBV5-8 to TRBJ2-1; 9 bases line up with TRBD2. Germline CDR1 SGHTS, CDR2 YDEGEE. This CDR3 contains 16 residues. V gave up 4 bases and J gave up 5 bases; unmatched junction bases: 10. CDR3 protein: CASSPGTTSGDNEQFF. The CDR3, as DNA: TGTGCCAGCAGCCCAGGAACGACTAGCGGAGACAATGAGCAGTTCTTC. The full variable domain, rest sourced from reference TRBV5-8 and TRBJ2-1, is EAGVTQSPTHLIKTRGQQATLRCSPISGHTSVYWYQQALGLGLQFLLWYDEGEERNRGNFPPRFSGRQFPNYSSELNVNALELEDSALYLCASSPGTTSGDNEQFFGPGTRLTVL.

This chain connects TRBV12-5 to TRBJ2-3, with D tentatively TRBD1 (7 bases). The germline V and J ends were trimmed by 5 bases and 6 bases, with 18 bases remaining between them. CDR3 length: 15 residues. Germline CDR1 reads LGHNT; CDR2 reads FRNRAP. CDR3 sequence (DNA): TGTGCTAGTGGTGCACAGGGGCCCGGGGGTGATACGCAGTATTTT. This sequence encodes CASGAQGPGGDTQYF.

CDR3 region: CASSPTGGYGGTEAFF. The CDR3 coding sequence is TGTGCCAGCAGTCCGACAGGGGGCTATGGGGGCACTGAAGCTTTCTTT. The chain uses TRBV2 and TRBJ1-1, with TRBD1 identical over 10 bases. The ends lost 5 bases at V and 4 bases at J; junction bases unmatched: 10. The germline CDR1 and CDR2 sequences are SNHLY and FYNNEI. The CDR3 has 16 residues.

The rearrangement uses TRBV5-4 and TRBJ2-7, with D possibly TRBD2 on 6 matching bases. V lost 4 bases to trimming and J lost 2 bases, with 10 bases between them. Germline CDR1 is SGHNT and CDR2 is YYREEE (reference sequence). CDR3 length equals 13 residues. The CDR3, as DNA: TGTGCCAGCAGCACCGCGGGGACCTACGAGCAGTACTTC. Encoded protein: CASSTAGTYEQYF.

This clone is a singleton in its sample. The chain couples TRBV5-4 to TRBJ2-5; perhaps TRBD2 as D (5 bases). The V end was cut by 4 bases, the J end by 5 bases, with 15 bases between. This CDR3 has 14 residues. Germline CDR1 and CDR2: SGHNT and YYREEE (reference sequence). CDR3 nucleotide sequence: TGTGCCAGCAGCCCCCAAATTGGAGGCGAGACCCAGTACTTC. Translation: CASSPQIGGETQYF.

The chain employs TRBV5-6 and TRBJ1-6, with 7 bases fitting TRBD1. This CDR3 comprises 15 residues. Looked up from germline, CDR1 is SGHDT and CDR2 is YYEEEE. Unmatched junction bases numbered 5, after V lost 2 bases and J lost 6 bases. The CDR3 DNA sequence: TGTGCCAGCAGCTTATCAGGGGGGATTAATTCACCCCTCCACTTT. It is translated as CASSLSGGINSPLHF.

The chain carries TRBV5-1 and TRBJ2-7; 7 nucleotides align to TRBD1. CDR3 size: 14 residues. The germline V gene has CDR1 SGHRS and CDR2 YFSETQ. Trimming cost V 3 bases and J 4 bases; bases outside gene matches: 7. CDR3 sequence: CASSSRTGEYEQYF. CDR3 nucleotide sequence: TGCGCCAGCAGCTCCCGGACAGGTGAATACGAGCAGTACTTC. Using reference TRBV5-1 and TRBJ2-7 for the parts outside the CDR3, the full variable domain is KAGVTQTPRYLIKTRGQQVTLSCSPISGHRSVSWYQQTPGQGLQFLFEYFSETQRNKGNFPGRFSGRQFSNSRSEMNVSTLELGDSALYLCASSSRTGEYEQYFGPGTRLTVT.

The chain has TRBV5-1 and TRBJ2-1; TRBD2 matches 8 bases. This CDR3 contains 16 residues. The germline V gene has CDR1 SGHRS and CDR2 YFSETQ. V lost 4 bases and J lost 8; bases outside the gene matches: 14. CDR3 in DNA: TGCGCCAGCAGCCCCGGAGGCCTAGCGGGCTCTGATGAGCAGTTCTTC. This encodes CASSPGGLAGSDEQFF.

The rearrangement links TRBV29-1 to TRBJ2-3; 8 nucleotides agree with TRBD1. V lost 5 bases and J lost 0; bases outside the gene matches: 10. In germline, CDR1 is SQVTM, CDR2 ANQGSEA. There are 16 residues in the CDR3. The DNA for the CDR3 is TGCAGCGTTCGGGGACAGGAGCTGACTAGCACAGATACGCAGTATTTT. Translating it yields CSVRGQELTSTDTQYF.

The gene calls are TRBV9 and TRBJ1-2; D unclear. Trimming took off 0 bases at V and 6 bases at J, with 9 bases between the two ends. CDR1 SGDLS and CDR2 YYNGEE come from the germline V gene. CDR3 length: 13 amino acids. CDR3 sequence reads: CASSVGGYHGYTF. The CDR3 DNA is TGTGCCAGCAGCGTAGGAGGGTATCATGGCTACACCTTC.

The chain couples TRBV2 to TRBJ2-1, with a tentative D call TRBD1 (5 bases). Germline V gene lookup returns CDR1 SNHLY and CDR2 FYNNEI. The V gene lost 3 bases and the J gene lost 0 bases, with 9 bases spanning the gap. The length of the CDR3 is 15 residues. The CDR3 loop is CASSDAGRSYNEQFF. CDR3 coding DNA: TGTGCCAGCAGTGACGCAGGGCGCTCCTACAATGAGCAGTTCTTC.

The gene calls are TRBV9 and TRBJ1-4; TRBD1 matches 9 bases. In germline, CDR1 is SGDLS, CDR2 YYNGEE. V shed 3 bases and J 5 bases; nucleotides not matched to a gene: 8. This CDR3 region has 16 residues. The CDR3, as DNA: TGTGCCAGCAGCGAGACAGGGGGGAGGGTGAATGAAAAACTGTTTTTT. It yields the protein CASSETGGRVNEKLFF.

V is TRBV13 and J is TRBJ2-5, with a tentative D call TRBD2 (7 bases). Germline CDR1 and CDR2: PRHDT and FYEKMQ (reference sequence). This CDR3 has 14 residues. V was clipped by 2 bases and J by 5 bases, with 12 bases between them. CDR3 sequence reads: CASSLQQGGETQYF. The DNA of the CDR3 is TGTGCCAGCAGCTTACAACAGGGAGGGGAGACCCAGTACTTC. Variable domain in full (rest from reference TRBV13 and TRBJ2-5): AAGVIQSPRHLIKEKRETATLKCYPIPRHDTVYWYQQGPGQDPQFLISFYEKMQSDKGSIPDRFSAQQFSDYHSELNMSSLELGDSALYFCASSLQQGGETQYFGPGTRLLVL.

The J gene is TRBJ2-5, the V gene TRBV18; 10 nucleotides match TRBD2. From germline, CDR1 is KGHSH and CDR2 LQKENI. V shed 1 base and J 4 bases; nucleotides not matched to a gene: 6. The CDR3 has 16 amino acids. The CDR3 loop is CASSPRPAGGRETQYF. Here the CDR3 DNA reads TGTGCCAGCTCACCACGGCCAGCGGGGGGGCGAGAGACCCAGTACTTC.

This chain joins TRBV19 and TRBJ1-6, with 7 bases fitting TRBD1. This CDR3 is 16 amino acids long. The V gene's germline CDR1 is LNHDA and CDR2 SQIVND (reference sequence). V was clipped by 6 bases and J by 5 bases; unmatched bases: 10. The CDR3 bases are TGTGCCAGTAGGTTGGTGGGGACAGCAGATAATTCACCCCTCCACTTT. It is translated as CASRLVGTADNSPLHF.